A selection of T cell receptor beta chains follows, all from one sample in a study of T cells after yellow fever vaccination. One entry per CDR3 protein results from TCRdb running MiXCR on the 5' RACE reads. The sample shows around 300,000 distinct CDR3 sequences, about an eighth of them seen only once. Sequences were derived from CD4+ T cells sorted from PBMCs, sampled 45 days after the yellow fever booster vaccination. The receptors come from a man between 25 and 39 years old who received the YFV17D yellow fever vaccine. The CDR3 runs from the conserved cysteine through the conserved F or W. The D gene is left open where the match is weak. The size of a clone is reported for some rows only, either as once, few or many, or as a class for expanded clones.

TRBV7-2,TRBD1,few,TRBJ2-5,TGTGCCAGCAGCCCGCAGGGGACAGGGGGCTTCGAGACCCAGTACTTC,CASSPQGTGGFETQYF
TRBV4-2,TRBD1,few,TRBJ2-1,TGTGCCAGCAGCCAAGAGCTAGGGGGCGTCTTCTCCCGAAGCTCCTACAATGAGCAGTTCTTC,CASSQELGGVFSRSSYNEQFF
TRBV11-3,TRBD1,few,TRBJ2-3,TGTGCCAGCAGCTCAAGACCAACCCCCCCGGGACAGGGTCGGAATACGCAGTATTTT,CASSSRPTPPGQGRNTQYF
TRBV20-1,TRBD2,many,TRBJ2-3,TGCAGTGCTAGAGGTTCCCCGGGACTAGCGGCTGATACGCAGTATTTT,CSARGSPGLAADTQYF
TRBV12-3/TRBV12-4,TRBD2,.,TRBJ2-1,TGTGCCAGCAGTCTCAGACTAGCGGGTCTTCATGAGCAGTTCTTC,CASSLRLAGLHEQFF
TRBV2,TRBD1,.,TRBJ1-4,TGTGCCAGCAGTTTCACAGGGGGCGGCGAAAAACTGTTTTTT,CASSFTGGGEKLFF
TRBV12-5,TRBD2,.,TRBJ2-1,TGTGCTAGTGGTGATGGGGCGGGAGCCTACAATGAGCAGTTCTTC,CASGDGAGAYNEQFF
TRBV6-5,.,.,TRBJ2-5,TGTGCCATCCATCAATTCGGGGAGACCCAGTACTTC,CAIHQFGETQYF
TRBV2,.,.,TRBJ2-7,TGTGCCAGCAGTGAGATGAACGAGCAGTACTTC,CASSEMNEQYF
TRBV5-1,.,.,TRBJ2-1,TGCGCCAGCAGCGGCGGGCCTGGCTCCTACAATGAGCAGTTCTTC,CASSGGPGSYNEQFF
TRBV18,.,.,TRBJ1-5,TGTGCCAGCTCACCACGGCAGGGACTTCAGCCCCAGCATTTT,CASSPRQGLQPQHF
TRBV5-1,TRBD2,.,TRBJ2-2,TGCGCCAGCAGCACCCGGGGGGGGATCACCGGGGAGCTGTTTTTT,CASSTRGGITGELFF
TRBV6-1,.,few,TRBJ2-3,TGTGCCAGCAGCCCAGCGATTAGCACAGATACGCAGTATTTT,CASSPAISTDTQYF
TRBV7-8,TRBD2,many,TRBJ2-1,TGTGCCAGCAGCCTCATAACCCCTGGGACTAGCGGGAGGGCCGATATGAATGAGCAGTTCTTC,CASSLITPGTSGRADMNEQFF
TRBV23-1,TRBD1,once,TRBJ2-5,TGCGCCAGCAGTCAATCGGGAGGCAGGGGGCGAGAGACCAAGTACTTC,CASSQSGGRGRETKYF
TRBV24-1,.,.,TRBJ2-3,TGTGCCACCAGTGATTTCGGGGTATTCACAGATACGCAGTATTTT,CATSDFGVFTDTQYF
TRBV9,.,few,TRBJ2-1,TGTGCCAGCAGCACCCATTCCCCGCCACGGGGCGACAATGAGCAGTTCTTC,CASSTHSPPRGDNEQFF
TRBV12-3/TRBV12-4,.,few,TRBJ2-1,TGTGCCAGCAGTTTTGTCTCAGGTTTCAATGAGCAGTTCTTC,CASSFVSGFNEQFF
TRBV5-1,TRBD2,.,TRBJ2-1,TGCGCCAGCAGAATTAGCGGGAGGGTTAACAATGAGCAGTTCTTC,CASRISGRVNNEQFF
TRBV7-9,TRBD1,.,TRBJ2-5,TGTGCCAGCAGCTCGGACAGGGACGAGACCCAGTACTTC,CASSSDRDETQYF
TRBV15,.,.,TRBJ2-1,TGTGCCACCAGCAGAGATCTGGGTCTGCCGAACAATGAGCAGTTCTTC,CATSRDLGLPNNEQFF
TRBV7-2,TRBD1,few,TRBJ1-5,TGTGCCAGCAGCTTATCCTTTGGGACAGGGGGACCCCAGCATTTT,CASSLSFGTGGPQHF
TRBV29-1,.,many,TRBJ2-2,TGCAGCGTTGCACAGGCCGCGAACACCGGGGAGCTGTTTTTT,CSVAQAANTGELFF
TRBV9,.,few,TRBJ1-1,TGTGCCAGCAGCGTAGTATTGGCAGGGAATGCTGAAGCTTTCTTT,CASSVVLAGNAEAFF
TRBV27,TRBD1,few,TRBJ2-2,TGTGCCAGCATTTCTTCCGGGACAGTGAACACCGGGGAGCTGTTTTTT,CASISSGTVNTGELFF
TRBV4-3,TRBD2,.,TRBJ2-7,TGCGCCAGCAGCCAAGGACTGCAGGGAACCGGGACTAGGAGCTACGAGCAGTACTTC,CASSQGLQGTGTRSYEQYF
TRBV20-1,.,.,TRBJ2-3,TGCAGTGCTAGAGTCGGGGCGGATACGCAGTATTTT,CSARVGADTQYF
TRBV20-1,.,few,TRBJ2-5,TGCAGTGCTCATTCCCCGGGGCCAGCGGCTCAGACCCAGTACTTC,CSAHSPGPAAQTQYF
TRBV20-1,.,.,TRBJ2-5,TGCAGTGCAAACAGGGGGAGGGGGGAGACCCAGTACTTC,CSANRGRGETQYF
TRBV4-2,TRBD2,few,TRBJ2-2,TGTGCCAGCAGCCAAGACGGGGGGGCTAGCGGAAACACCGGGGAGCTGTTTTTT,CASSQDGGASGNTGELFF
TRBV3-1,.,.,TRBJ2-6,TGTGCCAGCAGCCAAGAGAGGGCTGGGGCCAACGTCCTGACTTTC,CASSQERAGANVLTF
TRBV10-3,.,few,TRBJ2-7,TGTGCCACCTGGACAGAAAATACCTACGAGCAGTACTTC,CATWTENTYEQYF
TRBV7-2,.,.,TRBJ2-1,TGTGCCAGCAGCTTAGGCAGAGGAAACAATGAGCAGTTCTTC,CASSLGRGNNEQFF
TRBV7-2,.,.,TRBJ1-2,TGTGCCAGCAGCCCGGGGTCCCAGATGGGTGGCTACACCTTC,CASSPGSQMGGYTF
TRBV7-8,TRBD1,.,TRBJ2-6,TGTGCCAGCAGCACGGACAGGCGGAGCTCTGGGGCCAACGTCCTGACTTTC,CASSTDRRSSGANVLTF
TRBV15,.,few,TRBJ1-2,TGTGCCACCAGCAGAGCTTATGCGGGGATTAACTATGGCTACACCTTC,CATSRAYAGINYGYTF
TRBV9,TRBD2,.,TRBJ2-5,TGTGCCAGCAGCGTAGCTACTGGGCTAGCGGGAGGAGAGACCCAGTACTTC,CASSVATGLAGGETQYF
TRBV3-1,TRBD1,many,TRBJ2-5,TGTGCCAGCAGGGGGACAGCCGGAGAGACCCAGTACTTC,CASRGTAGETQYF
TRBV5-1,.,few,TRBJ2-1,TGCGCCAGCAGCTTAACGGGGGCTAGGACTTACAATGAGCAGTTCTTC,CASSLTGARTYNEQFF
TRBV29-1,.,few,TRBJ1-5,TGCAGCGTCAAAGCCGGGGGAGGGAATCAGCCCCAGCATTTT,CSVKAGGGNQPQHF
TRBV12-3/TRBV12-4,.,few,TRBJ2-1,TGTGCCAGCAGTCCCGACGTGAGGGAGCAGTTCTTC,CASSPDVREQFF